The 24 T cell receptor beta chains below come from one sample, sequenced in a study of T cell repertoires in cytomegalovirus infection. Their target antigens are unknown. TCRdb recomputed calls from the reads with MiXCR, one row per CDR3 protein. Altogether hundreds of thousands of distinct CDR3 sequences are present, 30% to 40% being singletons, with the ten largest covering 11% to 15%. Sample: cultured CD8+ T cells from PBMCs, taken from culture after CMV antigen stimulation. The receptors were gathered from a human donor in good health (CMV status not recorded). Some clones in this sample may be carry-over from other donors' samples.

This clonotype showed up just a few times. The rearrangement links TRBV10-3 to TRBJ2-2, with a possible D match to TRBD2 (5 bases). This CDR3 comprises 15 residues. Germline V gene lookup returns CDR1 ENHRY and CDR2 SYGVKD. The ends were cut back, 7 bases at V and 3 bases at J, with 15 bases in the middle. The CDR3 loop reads CAIMATPGDTGELFF. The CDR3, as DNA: TGTGCCATCATGGCTACCCCCGGGGACACCGGGGAGCTGTTTTTT.

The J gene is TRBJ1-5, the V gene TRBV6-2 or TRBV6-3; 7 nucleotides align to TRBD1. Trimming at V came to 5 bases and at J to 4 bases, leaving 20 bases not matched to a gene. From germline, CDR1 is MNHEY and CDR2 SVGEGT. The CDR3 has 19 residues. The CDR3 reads CASSPPFGEAQGRNQPQHF. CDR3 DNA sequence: TGTGCCAGCAGTCCCCCTTTCGGGGAAGCACAGGGGCGGAATCAGCCCCAGCATTTT.

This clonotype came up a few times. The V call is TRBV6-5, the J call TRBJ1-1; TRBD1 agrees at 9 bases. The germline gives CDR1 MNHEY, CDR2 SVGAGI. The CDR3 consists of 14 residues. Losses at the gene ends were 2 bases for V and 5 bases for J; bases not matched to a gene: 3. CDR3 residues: CASSYRDRVTEAFF. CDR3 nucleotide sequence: TGTGCCAGCAGTTACAGGGACAGGGTAACTGAAGCTTTCTTT.

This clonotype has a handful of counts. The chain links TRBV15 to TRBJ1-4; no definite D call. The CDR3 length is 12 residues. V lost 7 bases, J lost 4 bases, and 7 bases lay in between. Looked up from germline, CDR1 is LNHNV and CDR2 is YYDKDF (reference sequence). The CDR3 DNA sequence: TGTGCCACCACCTGGGGTAATGAAAAACTGTTTTTT. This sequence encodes CATTWGNEKLFF.

The CDR3 sequence: CASSQAQNSNQPQHF. The CDR3 nucleotides are TGCGCCAGCAGCCAAGCACAGAATAGCAATCAGCCCCAGCATTTT. The rearrangement joins TRBV4-3 to TRBJ1-5; D remains ambiguous. The germline CDR1 and CDR2 sequences are LGHNA and YSLEER. This CDR3 contains 15 residues. The ends were cut back, 1 base at V and 0 bases at J, with 7 bases in the middle.

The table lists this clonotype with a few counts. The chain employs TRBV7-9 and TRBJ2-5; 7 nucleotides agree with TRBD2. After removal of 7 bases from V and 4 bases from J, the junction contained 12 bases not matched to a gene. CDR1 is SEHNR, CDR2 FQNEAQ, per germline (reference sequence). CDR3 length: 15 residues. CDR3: CASTSGREEGETQYF. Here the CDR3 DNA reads TGTGCCAGCACCTCTGGGAGGGAAGAGGGAGAGACCCAGTACTTC. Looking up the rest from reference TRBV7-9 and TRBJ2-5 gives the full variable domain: DTGVSQNPRHKITKRGQNVTFRCDPISEHNRLYWYRQTLGQGPEFLTYFQNEAQLEKSRLLSDRFSAERPKGSFSTLEIQRTEQGDSAMYLCASTSGREEGETQYFGPGTRLLVL.

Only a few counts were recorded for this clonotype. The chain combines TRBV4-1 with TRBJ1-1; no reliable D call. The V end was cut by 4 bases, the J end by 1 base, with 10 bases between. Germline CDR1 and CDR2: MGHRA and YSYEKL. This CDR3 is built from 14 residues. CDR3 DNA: TGCGCCAGCAGCCCGTCGGCAGGGAACACTGAAGCTTTCTTT. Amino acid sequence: CASSPSAGNTEAFF.

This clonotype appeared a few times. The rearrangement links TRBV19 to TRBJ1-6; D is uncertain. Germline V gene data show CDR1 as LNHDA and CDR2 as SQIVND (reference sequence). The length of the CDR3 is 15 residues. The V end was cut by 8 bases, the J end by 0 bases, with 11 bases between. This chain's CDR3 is CASGLAFSYNSPLHF. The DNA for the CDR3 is TGTGCCAGTGGACTGGCCTTCTCCTATAATTCACCCCTCCACTTT.

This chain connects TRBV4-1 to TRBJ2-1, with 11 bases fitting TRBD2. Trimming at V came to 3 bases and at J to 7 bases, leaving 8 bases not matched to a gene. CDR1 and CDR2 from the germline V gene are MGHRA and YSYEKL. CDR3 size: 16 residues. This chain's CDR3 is CASSQVLAGGRNEQFF. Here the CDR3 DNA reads TGCGCCAGCAGCCAGGTCCTAGCGGGGGGCCGAAATGAGCAGTTCTTC.

CDR3 bases: TGTGCCAGCAGTGAAGAGGCAGGGCCGTACGAGCAGTACTTC. Translation: CASSEEAGPYEQYF. V usage is TRBV6-1 and J usage is TRBJ2-7, with TRBD1 as a possible D gene (5 bases). CDR1 MNHNS and CDR2 SASEGT come from the germline V gene. The CDR3 is made up of 14 amino acids. V lost 1 base and J 4 bases, leaving 11 bases between the germline ends.

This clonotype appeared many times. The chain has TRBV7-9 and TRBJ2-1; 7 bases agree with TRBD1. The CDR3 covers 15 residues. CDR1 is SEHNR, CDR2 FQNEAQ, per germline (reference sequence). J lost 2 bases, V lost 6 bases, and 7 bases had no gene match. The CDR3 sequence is CASSSYRGAYNEQFF. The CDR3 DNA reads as TGTGCCAGCAGTTCATACAGGGGAGCCTACAATGAGCAGTTCTTC.

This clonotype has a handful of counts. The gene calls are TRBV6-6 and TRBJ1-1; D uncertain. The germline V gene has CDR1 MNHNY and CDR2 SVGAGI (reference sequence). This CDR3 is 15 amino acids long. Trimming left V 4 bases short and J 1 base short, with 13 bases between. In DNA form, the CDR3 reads TGTGCCAGCAGTTCCTCCGAAAGCGGGAACACTGAAGCTTTCTTT. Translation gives CASSSSESGNTEAFF.

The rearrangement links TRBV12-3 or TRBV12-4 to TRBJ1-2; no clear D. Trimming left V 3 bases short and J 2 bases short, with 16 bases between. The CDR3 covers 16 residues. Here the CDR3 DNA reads TGTGCCAGCAGTTTCTTACTCGAATCTACCAACTATGGCTACACCTTC. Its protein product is CASSFLLESTNYGYTF.

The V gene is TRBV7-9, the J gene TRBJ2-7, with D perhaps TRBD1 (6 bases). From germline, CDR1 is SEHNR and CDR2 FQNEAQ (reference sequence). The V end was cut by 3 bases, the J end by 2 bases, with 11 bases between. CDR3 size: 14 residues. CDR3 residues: CASSFPTGPYEQYF. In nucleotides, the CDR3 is TGTGCCAGCAGCTTTCCAACAGGGCCCTACGAGCAGTACTTC.

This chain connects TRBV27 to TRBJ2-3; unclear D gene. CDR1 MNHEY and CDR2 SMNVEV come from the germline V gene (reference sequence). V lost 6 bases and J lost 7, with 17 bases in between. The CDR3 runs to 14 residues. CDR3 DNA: TGTGCCAGCAGATTAAAGTTTATGTGGTATACGCAGTATTTT. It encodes CASRLKFMWYTQYF.

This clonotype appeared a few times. CDR3 coding DNA: TGCGCCAGCAGTGGTCGCGACATTTTCCTCTATGGCTACACCTTC. This sequence encodes CASSGRDIFLYGYTF. The chain couples TRBV4-1 to TRBJ1-2; D uncertain. In germline, CDR1 is MGHRA, CDR2 YSYEKL. The CDR3 loop spans 15 amino acids. The V and J ends lost 6 bases and 4 bases respectively, with 18 bases between them.

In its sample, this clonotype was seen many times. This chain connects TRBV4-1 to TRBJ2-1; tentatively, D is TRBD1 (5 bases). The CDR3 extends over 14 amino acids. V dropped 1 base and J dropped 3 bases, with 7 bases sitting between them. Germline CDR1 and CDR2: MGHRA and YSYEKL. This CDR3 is CASSQVQGYNEQFF. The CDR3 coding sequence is TGCGCCAGCAGCCAAGTGCAGGGCTACAATGAGCAGTTCTTC.

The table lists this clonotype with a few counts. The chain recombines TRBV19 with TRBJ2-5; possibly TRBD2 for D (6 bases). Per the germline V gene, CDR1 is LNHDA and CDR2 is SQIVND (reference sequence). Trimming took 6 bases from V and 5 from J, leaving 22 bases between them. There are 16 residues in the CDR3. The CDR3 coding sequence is TGTGCCAGTAGAGGGAGGCTGGGTGGCTTTACGGAGACCCAGTACTTC. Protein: CASRGRLGGFTETQYF.

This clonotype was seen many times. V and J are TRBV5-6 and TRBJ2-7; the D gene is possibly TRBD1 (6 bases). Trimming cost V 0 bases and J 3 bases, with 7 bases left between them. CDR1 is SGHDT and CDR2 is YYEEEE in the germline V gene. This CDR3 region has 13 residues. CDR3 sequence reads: CASSLGTDYEQYV. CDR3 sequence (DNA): TGTGCCAGCAGCTTGGGGACAGACTACGAGCAGTACGTC.

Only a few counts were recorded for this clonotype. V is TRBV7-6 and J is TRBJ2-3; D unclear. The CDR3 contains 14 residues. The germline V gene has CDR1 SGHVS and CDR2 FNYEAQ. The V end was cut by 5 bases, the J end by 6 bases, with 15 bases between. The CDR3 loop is CASSPSDARDTQYF. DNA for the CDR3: TGTGCCAGCAGCCCATCCGATGCGAGGGATACGCAGTATTTT.

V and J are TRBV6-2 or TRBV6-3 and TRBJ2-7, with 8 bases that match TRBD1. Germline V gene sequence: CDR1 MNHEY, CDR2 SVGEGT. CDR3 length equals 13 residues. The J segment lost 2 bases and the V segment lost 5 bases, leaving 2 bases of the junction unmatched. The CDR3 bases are TGTGCCAGCAGTCGGGACAGGACCTACGAGCAGTACGTC. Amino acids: CASSRDRTYEQYV.

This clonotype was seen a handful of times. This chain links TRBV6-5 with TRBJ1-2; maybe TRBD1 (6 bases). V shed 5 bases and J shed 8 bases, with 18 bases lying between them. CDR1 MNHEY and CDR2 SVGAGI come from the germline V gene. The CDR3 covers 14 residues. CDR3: CASSPITGSRGYTF. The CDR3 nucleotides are TGTGCCAGCAGTCCGATCACAGGGAGTCGGGGCTACACCTTC.

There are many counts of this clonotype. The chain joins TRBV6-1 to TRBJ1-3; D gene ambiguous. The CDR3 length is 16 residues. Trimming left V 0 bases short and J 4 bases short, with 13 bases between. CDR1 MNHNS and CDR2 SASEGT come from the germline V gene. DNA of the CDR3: TGTGCCAGCAGTGAAGCAAAAGGGCGTACGGGAAACACCATATATTTT. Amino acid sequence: CASSEAKGRTGNTIYF.

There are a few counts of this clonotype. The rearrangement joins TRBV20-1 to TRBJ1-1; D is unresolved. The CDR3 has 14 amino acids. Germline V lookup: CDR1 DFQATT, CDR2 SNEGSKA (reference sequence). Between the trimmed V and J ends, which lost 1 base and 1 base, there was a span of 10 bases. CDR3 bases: TGCAGTGCTAGAGTCAGACGGCGGAACACTGAAGCTTTCTTT. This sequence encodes CSARVRRRNTEAFF.